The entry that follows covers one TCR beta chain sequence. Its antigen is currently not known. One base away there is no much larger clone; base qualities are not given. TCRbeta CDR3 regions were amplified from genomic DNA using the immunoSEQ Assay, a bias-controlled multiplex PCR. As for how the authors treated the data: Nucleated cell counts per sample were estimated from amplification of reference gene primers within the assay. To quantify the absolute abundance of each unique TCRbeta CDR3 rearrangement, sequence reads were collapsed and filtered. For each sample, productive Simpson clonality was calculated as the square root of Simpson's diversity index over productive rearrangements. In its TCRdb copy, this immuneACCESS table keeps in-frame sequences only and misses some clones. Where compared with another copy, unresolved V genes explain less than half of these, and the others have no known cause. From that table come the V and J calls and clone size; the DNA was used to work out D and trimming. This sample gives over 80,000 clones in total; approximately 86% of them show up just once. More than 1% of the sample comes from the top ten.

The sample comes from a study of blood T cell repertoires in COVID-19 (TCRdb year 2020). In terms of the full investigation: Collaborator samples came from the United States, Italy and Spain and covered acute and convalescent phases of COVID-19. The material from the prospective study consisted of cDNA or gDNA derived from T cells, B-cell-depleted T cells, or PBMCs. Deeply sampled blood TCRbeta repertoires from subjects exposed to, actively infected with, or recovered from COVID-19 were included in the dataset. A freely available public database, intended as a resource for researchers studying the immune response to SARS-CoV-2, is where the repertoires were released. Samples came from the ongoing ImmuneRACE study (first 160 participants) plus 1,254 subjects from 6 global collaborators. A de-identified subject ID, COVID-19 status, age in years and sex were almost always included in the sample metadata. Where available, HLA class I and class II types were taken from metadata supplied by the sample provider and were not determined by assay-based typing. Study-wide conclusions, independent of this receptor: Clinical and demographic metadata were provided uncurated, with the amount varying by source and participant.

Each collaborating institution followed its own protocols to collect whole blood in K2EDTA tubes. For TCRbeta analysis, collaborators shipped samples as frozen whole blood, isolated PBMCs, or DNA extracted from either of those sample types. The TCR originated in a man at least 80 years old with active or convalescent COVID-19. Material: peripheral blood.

The bases read TGTGCCAGCAGCGCAGGGGTCGGTCAAGAGACCCAGTACTTC. It specifies CASSAGVGQETQYF. The chain was built from TRBV5-6 and TRBJ2-5; matching of 6 bases hints at TRBD1 as the D gene. The germline V gene sets CDR1 to SGHDT and CDR2 to YYEEEE. The CDR3, from cysteine to phenylalanine, totals 14 residues. This entry keeps only the CDR3 DNA: 42 bases, framed from base 1. The junction shows trimming of 4 bases on V and 2 bases on J, plus 12 bases between the germline ends.